The 21 T cell receptor beta chains given below trace back to one sample, sequenced in a study of type 1 and type 2 diabetes patients. The PCR template was genomic DNA. The TCR beta CDR3 region was amplified using 30 forward and 13 reverse primers. One entry per CDR3 protein, called by TCRdb with MiXCR from the multiplex PCR reads. The sample carries 250,000 or so distinct CDR3 sequences, around 47% recorded once. Sequenced sample: peripheral blood mononuclear cells (PBMCs). The receptors were gathered from a man in his late teens or twenties with type 2 diabetes.

The count of this clonotype is one. This chain joins TRBV20-1 and TRBJ2-1; no clear D gene. The ends were cut back, 6 bases at V and 6 bases at J, with 18 bases in the middle. Germline V gene lookup returns CDR1 DFQATT and CDR2 SNEGSKA (reference sequence). CDR3 length equals 14 residues. CDR3 DNA sequence: TGCAGTGCCCATCAGGCGGTTCTGGGCAATGAGCAGTTCTTC. It translates to CSAHQAVLGNEQFF.

The rearrangement joins TRBV19 to TRBJ2-6; 7 bases are shared with TRBD1. V lost 11 bases and J lost 0; bases outside the gene matches: 13. CDR1 and CDR2 (germline): LNHDA, SQIVND (reference sequence). The CDR3 extends over 17 amino acids. The CDR3 DNA is TGTGCCTGTTCGTACACAGGGGCCCTCTCTGGGGCCAACGTCCTGACTTTC. This codes for CACSYTGALSGANVLTF.

The chain links TRBV7-2 to TRBJ1-5, with D tentatively TRBD1 (5 bases). The V and J ends lost 2 bases and 6 bases respectively, with 8 bases between them. The germline V gene encodes CDR1 SGHTA and CDR2 FQGNSA. This CDR3 is built from 13 residues. The CDR3 is CASSLQGAQPQHF. As DNA, the CDR3 is TGTGCCAGCAGCTTACAGGGAGCTCAGCCCCAGCATTTT.

V and J are TRBV7-6 and TRBJ2-3, with D perhaps assigned TRBD1 or TRBD2 (5 bases each). The CDR3 runs to 13 residues. Trimming cost V 7 bases and J 5 bases, with 13 bases left between them. Germline V gene sequence: CDR1 SGHVS, CDR2 FNYEAQ. The CDR3 loop reads CASTGPIEDTQYF. CDR3 in DNA: TGTGCCAGCACGGGGCCAATCGAAGATACGCAGTATTTT.

This clonotype has a handful of counts. This rearrangement joins TRBV19 to TRBJ1-1; D uncertain. The CDR3 loop spans 14 amino acids. The germline CDR1 and CDR2 sequences are LNHDA and SQIVND (reference sequence). Trimming removed 1 base from V and 0 bases from J, with 6 bases in between. The CDR3 here is CASSIAVMNTEAFF. The CDR3 coding sequence is TGTGCCAGTAGTATAGCCGTGATGAACACTGAAGCTTTCTTT.

This clonotype was seen only a few times. The V and J genes are TRBV4-2 and TRBJ1-6, with 8 nucleotides matching TRBD1. Trimming took 0 bases from V and 10 from J; bases not matched to a gene: 11. This CDR3 has 17 residues. Germline CDR1 is LGHNA and CDR2 is YNFKEQ. CDR3 in DNA: TGTGCCAGCAGCCAAGATTTGGGGACAGGAATCTGGTCACCCCTCCACTTT. This codes for CASSQDLGTGIWSPLHF.

The rearrangement links TRBV30 to TRBJ1-4, with 10 bases lining up with TRBD1. The germline CDR1 and CDR2 sequences are GTSNPN and SVGIG (reference sequence). Germline trimming cut 3 bases from V and 2 bases from J; bases unmatched to any gene: 6. This CDR3 comprises 16 residues. DNA for the CDR3: TGTGCCTGGAGCCTGGGACAGGGGTTCACTAATGAAAAACTGTTTTTT. Its translation is CAWSLGQGFTNEKLFF. Drawing the rest from reference TRBV30 and TRBJ1-4, the complete variable domain is SQTIHQWPATLVQPVGSPLSLECTVEGTSNPNLYWYRQAAGRGLQLLFYSVGIGQISSEVPQNLSASRPQDRQFILSSKKLLLSDSGFYLCAWSLGQGFTNEKLFFGSGTQLSVL.

This rearrangement joins TRBV3-1 to TRBJ1-5, with no clear D. This CDR3 spans 16 amino acids. Deletions cut 0 bases from V and 6 bases from J, with 15 bases between. Per germline, CDR1 LGHDT and CDR2 YNNKEL (reference sequence). DNA for the CDR3: TGTGCCAGCAGCCAAGAGCGCGACCCGGGAGTTCAGCCCCAGCATTTT. Translated: CASSQERDPGVQPQHF.

The CDR3 is CATSDFAGVTDNEQFF. The CDR3 DNA follows: TGTGCCACCAGTGATTTTGCAGGGGTTACGGACAATGAGCAGTTCTTC. The rearrangement joins TRBV24-1 to TRBJ2-1; possible D gene TRBD1, 6 bases. This CDR3 has 16 amino acids. With 1 base removed from V and 5 bases from J, the gap between germline ends came to 14 bases. Germline CDR1 and CDR2: KGHDR and SFDVKD.

The chain couples TRBV6-4 to TRBJ1-2, with D possibly being TRBD1 (5 bases). The germline V gene has CDR1 MRHNA and CDR2 SNTAGT. Trimming pared 0 bases from V and 5 bases from J, leaving 7 bases between. There are 13 residues in the CDR3. DNA of the CDR3: TGTGCCAGCAGTGACTCAGAGGGGTATGGCTACACCTTC. This encodes CASSDSEGYGYTF.

The chain recombines TRBV10-3 with TRBJ1-1; D unresolved. The V gene lost 4 bases and the J gene lost 5 bases, with 5 bases spanning the gap. This CDR3 spans 11 amino acids. Looked up from germline, CDR1 is ENHRY and CDR2 is SYGVKD. CDR3 in amino acids: CAISGRTEAFF. Here the CDR3 DNA reads TGTGCCATCAGTGGGCGGACTGAAGCTTTCTTT.

In its sample, this clonotype was seen a few times. This chain links TRBV12-3 or TRBV12-4 with TRBJ2-7; D ambiguous. Trimming pared 5 bases from V and 6 bases from J, leaving 17 bases between. CDR3 length equals 14 residues. The CDR3 region has the DNA TGTGCCAGCAGTCCTACTTCCGCGGAGCGCGAGCAGTACTTC. It translates to CASSPTSAEREQYF.

The chain joins TRBV7-3 to TRBJ2-5; TRBD2 matches 14 bases. The end of the DNA is better explained by TRBJ2-1, so the J call may be wrong. The germline V gene encodes CDR1 SGHTA and CDR2 FQGTGA. The CDR3 runs to 16 residues. The CDR3 loop reads CASSSPGTSGRNEQFF. CDR3 DNA sequence: TGTGCCAGCAGCTCGCCCGGGACTAGCGGGAGAAATGAGCAGTTCTTC.

This chain uses TRBV19 with TRBJ1-6; D uncertain. Per germline, CDR1 LNHDA and CDR2 SQIVND (reference sequence). There are 12 residues in the CDR3. Trimming cost V 3 bases and J 14 bases, with 11 bases left between them. The CDR3 here is CASSIQAEALHF. The DNA of the CDR3 is TGTGCCAGTAGTATTCAGGCAGAAGCCCTCCACTTT.

This sequence joins TRBV20-1 and TRBJ2-7, with 8 bases that match TRBD1. Germline V gives CDR1 DFQATT, CDR2 SNEGSKA (reference sequence). The J segment lost 5 bases and the V segment lost 5 bases, leaving 11 bases of the junction unmatched. This CDR3 region has 14 residues. CDR3 amino acids: CSAGTGTGDDEQYF. CDR3 bases: TGCAGTGCTGGTACAGGGACAGGAGATGACGAGCAGTACTTC.

The rearrangement links TRBV20-1 to TRBJ2-1, with 8 bases lining up with TRBD2. Trimming cost V 6 bases and J 5 bases; bases outside gene matches: 12. This CDR3 contains 15 residues. Germline CDR1 DFQATT, CDR2 SNEGSKA (reference sequence). This CDR3 is CSAPGGLALHNEQFF. The CDR3 nucleotides read TGCAGTGCCCCGGGAGGACTAGCCCTACACAATGAGCAGTTCTTC.

J is TRBJ2-7 and V is TRBV29-1; a weak D match, TRBD1 (6 bases). Per germline, CDR1 SQVTM and CDR2 ANQGSEA. The CDR3 sequence is 13 residues long. Trimming took 7 bases from V and 0 from J, leaving 13 bases between them. The DNA for the CDR3 is TGCAGCGCCATAACGGGACACTCCTACGAGCAGTACTTC. Its protein is CSAITGHSYEQYF.

V usage is TRBV6-6 and J usage is TRBJ1-5, with TRBD1 as a possible D gene (5 bases). CDR1 is MNHNY and CDR2 is SVGAGI in the germline V gene (reference sequence). This CDR3 is 14 amino acids long. Trimming pared 3 bases from V and 4 bases from J, leaving 10 bases between. The CDR3 here is CASSYSQANQPQHF. CDR3 nucleotide sequence: TGTGCCAGCAGTTATTCACAGGCGAATCAGCCCCAGCATTTT.

This rearrangement joins TRBV29-1 to TRBJ2-2; TRBD2 aligns across 16 bases. The germline gives CDR1 SQVTM, CDR2 ANQGSEA. The CDR3 totals 18 residues. The J segment lost 0 bases and the V segment lost 7 bases, leaving 8 bases of the junction unmatched. The CDR3 coding sequence is TGCAGCGGGCCGGGACTAGCGGGGGGGATCGCGAACACCGGGGAGCTGTTTTTT. Amino acid sequence: CSGPGLAGGIANTGELFF.

The chain couples TRBV5-1 to TRBJ1-4; tentatively, D is TRBD1 (5 bases). Looked up from germline, CDR1 is SGHRS and CDR2 is YFSETQ. Trimming removed 0 bases at V and 8 bases at J, with 14 bases between. The CDR3 loop spans 15 amino acids. CDR3 nucleotides: TGCGCCAGCAGCTTGGAATGGGGCGGGGGAGAAAAACTGTTTTTT. Residues: CASSLEWGGGEKLFF.

The chain recombines TRBV25-1 with TRBJ2-3, with D unresolved. V shed 4 bases and J shed 4 bases, with 9 bases lying between them. Germline CDR1 and CDR2: MGHDK and SYGVNS. The CDR3 totals 13 residues. CDR3 in amino acids: CASSARRPDTQYF. For the CDR3, the DNA is TGTGCCAGCAGTGCACGCCGCCCAGATACGCAGTATTTT.